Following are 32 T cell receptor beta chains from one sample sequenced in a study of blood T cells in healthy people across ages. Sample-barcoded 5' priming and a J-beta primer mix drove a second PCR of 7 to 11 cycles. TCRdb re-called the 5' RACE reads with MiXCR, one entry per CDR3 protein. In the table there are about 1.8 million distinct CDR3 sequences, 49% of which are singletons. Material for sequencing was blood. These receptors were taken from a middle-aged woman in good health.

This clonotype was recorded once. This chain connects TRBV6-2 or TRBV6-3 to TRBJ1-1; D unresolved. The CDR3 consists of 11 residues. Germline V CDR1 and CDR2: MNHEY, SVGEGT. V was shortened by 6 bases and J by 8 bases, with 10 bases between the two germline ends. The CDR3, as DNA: TGTGCCAGCAGGTATCTGGGGGAAGCTTTCTTT. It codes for CASRYLGEAFF.

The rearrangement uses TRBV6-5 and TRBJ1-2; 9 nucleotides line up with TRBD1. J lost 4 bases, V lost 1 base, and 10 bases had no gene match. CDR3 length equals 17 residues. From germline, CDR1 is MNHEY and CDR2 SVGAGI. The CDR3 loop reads CASSYWSQDRGSYGYTF. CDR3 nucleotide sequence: TGTGCCAGCAGTTACTGGTCGCAGGACAGGGGTAGCTATGGCTACACCTTC.

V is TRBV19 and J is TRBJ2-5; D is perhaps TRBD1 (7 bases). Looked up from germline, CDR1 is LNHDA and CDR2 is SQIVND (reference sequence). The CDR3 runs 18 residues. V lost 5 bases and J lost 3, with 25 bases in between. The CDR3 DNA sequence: TGTGCCAGTAGTCACCAAATTTGGATGGAGGGGGCTGAAGAGACCCAGTACTTC. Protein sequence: CASSHQIWMEGAEETQYF.

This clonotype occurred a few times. The CDR3 reads CVIAATVRQETQYF. The CDR3 bases are TGTGTCATAGCGGCAACGGTTCGTCAAGAGACCCAGTACTTC. The rearrangement joins TRBV6-1 to TRBJ2-5; D may be TRBD2 (6 bases). This CDR3 region has 14 residues. Germline CDR1 MNHNS, CDR2 SASEGT.

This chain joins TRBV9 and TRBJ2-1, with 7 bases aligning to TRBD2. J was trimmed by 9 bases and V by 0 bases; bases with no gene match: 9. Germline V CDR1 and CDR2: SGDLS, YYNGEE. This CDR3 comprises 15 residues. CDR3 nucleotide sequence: TGTGCCAGCAGCGTAGTAGCGGGTGCAGGTGGTGAGCAGTTCTTC. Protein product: CASSVVAGAGGEQFF.

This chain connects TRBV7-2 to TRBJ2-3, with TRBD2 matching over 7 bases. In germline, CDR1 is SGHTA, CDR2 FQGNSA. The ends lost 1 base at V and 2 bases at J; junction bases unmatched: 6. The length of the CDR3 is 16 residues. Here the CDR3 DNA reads TGTGCCAGCAGCTTAGTGGGAGGGGTCCTCACAGATACGCAGTATTTT. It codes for CASSLVGGVLTDTQYF.

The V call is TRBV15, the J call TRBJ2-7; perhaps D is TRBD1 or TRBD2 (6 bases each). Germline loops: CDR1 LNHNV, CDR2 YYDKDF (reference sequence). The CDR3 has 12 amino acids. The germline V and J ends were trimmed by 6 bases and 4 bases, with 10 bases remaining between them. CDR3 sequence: CATSQGRYEQYF. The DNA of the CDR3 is TGTGCCACCAGTCAGGGGAGGTACGAGCAGTACTTC.

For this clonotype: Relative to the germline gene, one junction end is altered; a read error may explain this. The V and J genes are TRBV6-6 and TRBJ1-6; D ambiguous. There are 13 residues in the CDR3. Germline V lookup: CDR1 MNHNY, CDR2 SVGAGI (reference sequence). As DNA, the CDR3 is TGTGCCAGCAGTTACCTAGCAGGTTCACCCCCCCACTTT. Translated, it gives CASSYLAGSPPHF.

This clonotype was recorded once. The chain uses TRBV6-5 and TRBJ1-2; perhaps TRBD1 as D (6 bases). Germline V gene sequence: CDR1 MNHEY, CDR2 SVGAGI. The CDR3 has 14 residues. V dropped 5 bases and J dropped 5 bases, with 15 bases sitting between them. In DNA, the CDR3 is TGTGCCAGCAGTGACGGACAGTCAGTTTATGGCTACACCTTC. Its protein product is CASSDGQSVYGYTF.

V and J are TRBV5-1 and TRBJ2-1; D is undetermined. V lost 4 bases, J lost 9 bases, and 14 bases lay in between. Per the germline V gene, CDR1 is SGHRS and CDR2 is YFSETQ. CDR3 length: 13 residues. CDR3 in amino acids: CASSVEGYAEQFF. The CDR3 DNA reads TGCGCCAGCAGCGTGGAAGGGTATGCTGAGCAGTTCTTC.

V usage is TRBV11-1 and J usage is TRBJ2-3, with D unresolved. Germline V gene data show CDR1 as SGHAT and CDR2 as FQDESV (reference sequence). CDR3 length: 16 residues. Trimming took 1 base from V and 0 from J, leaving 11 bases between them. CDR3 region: CASSLELLTSTDTQYF. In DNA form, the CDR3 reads TGTGCCAGCAGCTTAGAACTGCTAACTAGCACAGATACGCAGTATTTT.

CDR3 sequence reads: CASSLYSSGGYEQYF. DNA of the CDR3: TGTGCCAGCAGCCTCTACTCTAGCGGGGGGTACGAGCAGTACTTC. The V call is TRBV3-1, the J call TRBJ2-7, with 11 nucleotides matching TRBD2. The CDR3 runs 15 residues. V shed 4 bases, J shed 4 bases, and the junction held 6 bases outside the gene matches. Germline loops: CDR1 LGHDT, CDR2 YNNKEL (reference sequence).

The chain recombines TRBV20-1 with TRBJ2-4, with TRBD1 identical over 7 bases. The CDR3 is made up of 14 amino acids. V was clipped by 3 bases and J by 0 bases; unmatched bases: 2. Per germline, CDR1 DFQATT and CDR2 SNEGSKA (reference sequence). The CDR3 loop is CSASYRGAKNIQYF. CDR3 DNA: TGCAGTGCTAGCTACAGGGGAGCCAAAAACATTCAGTACTTC.

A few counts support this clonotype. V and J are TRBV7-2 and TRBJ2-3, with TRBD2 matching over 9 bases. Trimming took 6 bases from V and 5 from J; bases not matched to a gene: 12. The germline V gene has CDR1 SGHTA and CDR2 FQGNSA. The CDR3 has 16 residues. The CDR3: CASRTGAGGQRDTQYF. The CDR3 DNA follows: TGTGCCAGCAGGACGGGAGCGGGGGGCCAGAGAGATACGCAGTATTTT. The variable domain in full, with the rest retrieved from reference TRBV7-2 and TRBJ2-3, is GAGVSQSPSNKVTEKGKDVELRCDPISGHTALYWYRQSLGQGLEFLIYFQGNSAPDKSGLPSDRFSAERTGGSVSTLTIQRTQQEDSAVYLCASRTGAGGQRDTQYFGPGTRLTVL.

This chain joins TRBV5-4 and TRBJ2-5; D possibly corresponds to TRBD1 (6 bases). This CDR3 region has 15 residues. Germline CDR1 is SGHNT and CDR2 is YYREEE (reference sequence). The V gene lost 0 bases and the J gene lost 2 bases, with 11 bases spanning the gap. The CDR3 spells CASSLGRQEQETQYF. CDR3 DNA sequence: TGTGCCAGCAGCTTGGGGCGACAGGAACAAGAGACCCAGTACTTC.

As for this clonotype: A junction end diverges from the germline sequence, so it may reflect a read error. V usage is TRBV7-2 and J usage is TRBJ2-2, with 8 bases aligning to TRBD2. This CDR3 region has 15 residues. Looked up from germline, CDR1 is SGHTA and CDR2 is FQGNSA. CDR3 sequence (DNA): TGTGCCAGCAGCGTAGCGGGGCAGAACACCGGGGAGCTGTTTTTT. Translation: CASSVAGQNTGELFF.

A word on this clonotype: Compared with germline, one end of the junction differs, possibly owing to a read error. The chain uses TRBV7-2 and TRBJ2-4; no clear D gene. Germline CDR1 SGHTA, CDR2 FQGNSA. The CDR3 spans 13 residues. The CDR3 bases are TGTGCCGGCAGCTATGGTTTGATAGACATTCAGTACTTC. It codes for CAGSYGLIDIQYF.

The CDR3, as DNA: TGTGCCAGCAGCCAAGATCGGTCTAGCTTTGAGTTCTTC. Its translation is CASSQDRSSFEFF. The chain recombines TRBV3-1 with TRBJ2-1, with D perhaps TRBD2 (5 bases). The germline V gene encodes CDR1 LGHDT and CDR2 YNNKEL (reference sequence). Deletions cut 0 bases from V and 14 bases from J, with 14 bases between. This CDR3 region has 13 residues.

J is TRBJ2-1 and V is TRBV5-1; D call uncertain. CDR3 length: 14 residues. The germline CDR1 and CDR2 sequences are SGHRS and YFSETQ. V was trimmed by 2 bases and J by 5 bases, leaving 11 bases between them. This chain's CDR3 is CASSFGLINNEQFF. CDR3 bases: TGCGCCAGCAGCTTCGGCTTAATTAACAATGAGCAGTTCTTC.

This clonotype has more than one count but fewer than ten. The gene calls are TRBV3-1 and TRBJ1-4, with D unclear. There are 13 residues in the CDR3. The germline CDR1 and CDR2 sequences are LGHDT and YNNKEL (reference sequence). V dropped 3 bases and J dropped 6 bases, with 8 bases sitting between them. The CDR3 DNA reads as TGTGCCAGCAGCCAGGGGAGGGATGAAAAACTGTTTTTT. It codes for CASSQGRDEKLFF.

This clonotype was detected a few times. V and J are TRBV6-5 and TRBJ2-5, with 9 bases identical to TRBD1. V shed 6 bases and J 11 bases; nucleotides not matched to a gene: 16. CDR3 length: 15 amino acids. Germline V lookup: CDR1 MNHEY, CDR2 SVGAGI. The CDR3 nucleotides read TGTGCCAGCAGATCCGGGACAGGGTCGGGTAATGAGCAGTACTTC. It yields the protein CASRSGTGSGNEQYF.

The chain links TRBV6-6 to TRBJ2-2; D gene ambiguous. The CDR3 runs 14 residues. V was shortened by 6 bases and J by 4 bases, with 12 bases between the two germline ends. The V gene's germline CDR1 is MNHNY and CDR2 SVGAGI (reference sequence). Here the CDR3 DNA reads TGTGCCAGCAGCAACGGGTGGGCCACCGGGGAGCTGTTTTTT. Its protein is CASSNGWATGELFF.

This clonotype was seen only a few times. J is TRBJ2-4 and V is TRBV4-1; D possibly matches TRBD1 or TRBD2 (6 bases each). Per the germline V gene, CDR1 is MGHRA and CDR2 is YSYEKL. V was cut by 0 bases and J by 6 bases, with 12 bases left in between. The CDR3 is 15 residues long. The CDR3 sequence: CASSQEGAGGNIQYF. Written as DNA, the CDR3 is TGCGCCAGCAGCCAAGAGGGGGCCGGGGGAAACATTCAGTACTTC.

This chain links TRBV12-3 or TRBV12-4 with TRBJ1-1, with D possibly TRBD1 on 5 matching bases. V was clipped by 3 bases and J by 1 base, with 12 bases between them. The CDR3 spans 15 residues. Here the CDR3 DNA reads TGTGCCAGCAGTTTTCTTGGTCAGGGGAACACTGAAGCTTTCTTT. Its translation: CASSFLGQGNTEAFF.

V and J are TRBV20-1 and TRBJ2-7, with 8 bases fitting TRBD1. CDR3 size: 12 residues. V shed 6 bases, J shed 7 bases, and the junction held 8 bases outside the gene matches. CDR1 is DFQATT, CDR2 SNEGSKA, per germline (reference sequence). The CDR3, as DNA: TGCAGTGCAGACAGGGGCCACAATGAGCAGTACTTC. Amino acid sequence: CSADRGHNEQYF.

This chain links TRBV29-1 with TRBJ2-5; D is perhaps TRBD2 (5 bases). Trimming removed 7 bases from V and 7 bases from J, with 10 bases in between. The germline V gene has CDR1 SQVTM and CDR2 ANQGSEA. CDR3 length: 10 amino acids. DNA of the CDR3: TGCAGCGCTAGTGCGGGGACCCAGTACTTC. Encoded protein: CSASAGTQYF.

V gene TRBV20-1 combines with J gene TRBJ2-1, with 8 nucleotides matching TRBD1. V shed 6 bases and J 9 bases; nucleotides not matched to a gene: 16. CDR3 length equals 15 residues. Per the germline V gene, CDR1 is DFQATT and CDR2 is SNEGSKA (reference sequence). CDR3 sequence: CSAPSPTGVGGEQFF. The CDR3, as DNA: TGCAGTGCCCCGTCGCCGACAGGGGTAGGGGGTGAGCAGTTCTTC.

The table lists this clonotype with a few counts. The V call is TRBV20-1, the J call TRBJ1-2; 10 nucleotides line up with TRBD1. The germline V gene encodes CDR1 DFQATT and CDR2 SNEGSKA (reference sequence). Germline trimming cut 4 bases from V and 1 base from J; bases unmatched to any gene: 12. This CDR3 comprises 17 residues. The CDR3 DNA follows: TGCAGTGCTAATCCTCAGGGACAGGGGACCTTTAACTATGGCTACACCTTC. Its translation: CSANPQGQGTFNYGYTF.

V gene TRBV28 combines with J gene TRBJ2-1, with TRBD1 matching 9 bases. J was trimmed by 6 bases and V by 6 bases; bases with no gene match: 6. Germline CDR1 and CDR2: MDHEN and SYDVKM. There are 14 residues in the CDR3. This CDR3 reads CASRPGTGINEQFF. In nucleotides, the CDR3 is TGTGCCAGCAGACCTGGGACAGGGATCAATGAGCAGTTCTTC.

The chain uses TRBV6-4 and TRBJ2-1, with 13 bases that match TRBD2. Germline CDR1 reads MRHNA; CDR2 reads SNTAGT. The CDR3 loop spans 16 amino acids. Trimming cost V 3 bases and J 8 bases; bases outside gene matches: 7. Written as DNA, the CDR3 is TGTGCCAGCAGTGAATCCGGGACTAGCGGGGAGGATGAGCAGTTCTTC. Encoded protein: CASSESGTSGEDEQFF.

This CDR3 is CASSWSGTTDTQYF. Written as DNA, the CDR3 is TGTGCCAGCAGTTGGAGCGGAACCACAGATACGCAGTATTTT. The chain has TRBV5-4 and TRBJ2-3; tentative D call: TRBD2 (5 bases). CDR3 length: 14 amino acids. V was shortened by 5 bases and J by 2 bases, with 12 bases between the two germline ends. The germline V gene has CDR1 SGHNT and CDR2 YYREEE (reference sequence).

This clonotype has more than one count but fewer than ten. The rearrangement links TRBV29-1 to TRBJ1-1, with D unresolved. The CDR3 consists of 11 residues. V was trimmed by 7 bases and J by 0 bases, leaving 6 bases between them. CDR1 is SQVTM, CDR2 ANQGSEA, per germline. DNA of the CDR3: TGCAGCGGGCTAGTGAACACTGAAGCTTTCTTT. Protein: CSGLVNTEAFF.